This T cell receptor beta chain was identified in a study of blood T cell repertoires in COVID-19. Overall study: Sites in the United States, Italy and Spain provided acute and convalescent COVID-19 samples.

Patients at the Seattle site were enrolled during active infection and followed longitudinally. The CDR3 contains 15 residues. Clones were sequenced by immunoSEQ multiplex PCR, and TCRdb holds only the in-frame ones, with some missing. The top ten hold approximately 5.3% of the sample, which has around 260,000 clones, more than 85% seen once. The rearrangement links TRBV12-2 to TRBJ2-1; the table calls TRBD2, which could not be checked here. TRBV12-2 is recorded as a pseudogene. The sequencing sample was made of peripheral blood. This sequence originates from a woman aged 60 to 75 with COVID-19, enrolled during active disease. Here the CDR3 DNA reads TGTGCAAGTCGCTCCGGGGGACTAGCAAGGAATGAGCAGTTCTTC. It specifies CASRSGGLARNEQFF.